What follows are 18 T cell receptor beta chains derived from one specimen sequenced in a study of blood T cells in healthy people across ages. A second PCR, run for roughly 6 to 11 cycles, used a sample-barcoded 5' primer plus a J-beta primer mix. Each CDR3 protein is one row after TCRdb ran MiXCR on the 5' RACE reads. The table has 710,000 or so distinct CDR3 sequences, roughly 30% seen once. Sequencing was carried out using blood. These receptor sequences come from a woman older than 75 in good health.

With regard to this clonotype: This may stem from a read error, because a much larger clone lies one nucleotide away. The chain is built from TRBV6-2 or TRBV6-3 and TRBJ2-7; 10 nucleotides match TRBD2. This CDR3 contains 17 residues. V lost 0 bases, J lost 7 bases, and 12 bases stayed unmatched. Germline V lookup: CDR1 MNHEY, CDR2 SVGEGT. The CDR3 nucleotides are TGTGCCAGCAGTTACTCGGGAATAGCGGGGGGCGACAATGAGCAGTACTTC. Translating it yields CASSYSGIAGGDNEQYF.

The chain uses TRBV11-2 and TRBJ2-5; 9 bases are a match to TRBD2. Germline lookup yields CDR1 SGHAT and CDR2 FQNNGV. CDR3 size: 14 residues. V dropped 5 bases and J dropped 4; count of bases not matched to a gene: 5. The CDR3 sequence is CASSLAGLAETQYF. The CDR3 nucleotides read TGTGCCAGCAGCCTAGCGGGACTAGCAGAGACCCAGTACTTC.

This sequence joins TRBV19 and TRBJ2-5; D may be TRBD1 or TRBD2 (5 bases each). Trimming cost V 6 bases and J 1 base, with 15 bases left between them. The CDR3 spans 15 residues. The germline CDR1 and CDR2 sequences are LNHDA and SQIVND (reference sequence). The CDR3 DNA follows: TGTGCCAGTAGCGAGTCACCGGGACCCCAAGAGACCCAGTACTTC. Amino acids: CASSESPGPQETQYF.

This clonotype showed up just a few times. The rearrangement uses TRBV28 and TRBJ1-1; weak D call: TRBD1 (6 bases). V gave up 7 bases and J gave up 12 bases, with 21 bases separating them. CDR1 MDHEN and CDR2 SYDVKM come from the germline V gene. There are 13 residues in the CDR3. CDR3 in amino acids: CASIEGGRFETFF. For the CDR3, the DNA is TGTGCCAGCATCGAAGGGGGGAGATTTGAGACTTTCTTT. Drawing the rest from reference TRBV28 and TRBJ1-1, the complete variable domain is DVKVTQSSRYLVKRTGEKVFLECVQDMDHENMFWYRQDPGLGLRLIYFSYDVKMKEKGDIPEGYSVSREKKERFSLILESASTNQTSMYLCASIEGGRFETFFGQGTRLTVV.

V usage is TRBV7-9 and J usage is TRBJ2-7; maybe TRBD2 (5 bases). Germline V gene lookup returns CDR1 SEHNR and CDR2 FQNEAQ (reference sequence). Trimming took 2 bases from V and 3 from J, leaving 11 bases between them. There are 14 residues in the CDR3. Written as DNA, the CDR3 is TGTGCCAGCAGCTTATTCGGGATTGACTACGAGCAGTACTTC. This gives the protein CASSLFGIDYEQYF.

Of note for this clonotype: The germline gene is not matched at one end of the junction; a read error may be the cause. This rearrangement joins TRBV6-2 or TRBV6-3 to TRBJ2-1; TRBD1 aligns across 7 bases. The DNA end is more similar to TRBJ2-7, so the J call may be wrong. The CDR3 is made up of 16 amino acids. Per germline, CDR1 MNHEY and CDR2 SVGEGT. The CDR3 here is CACSGTATLRYNEQYF. DNA of the CDR3: TGTGCCTGCAGTGGGACAGCTACATTAAGGTACAATGAGCAGTACTTC.

This chain joins TRBV30 and TRBJ2-3; D ambiguous. V lost 0 bases and J lost 10, with 8 bases in between. The CDR3 length is 11 residues. Germline loops: CDR1 GTSNPN, CDR2 SVGIG (reference sequence). CDR3 in amino acids: CAWSVPPAQYF. The CDR3 nucleotides are TGTGCCTGGAGTGTACCCCCAGCGCAGTATTTT.

This clonotype has a count of ten or more. A much larger clone lies one base from this, so it may be a read error. CDR3 sequence: CAIRGTGAYNEQYF. For the CDR3, the DNA is TGTGCCATCAGAGGGACAGGGGCATACAATGAGCAGTACTTC. The rearrangement links TRBV10-3 to TRBJ2-7; 10 positions agree with TRBD1. V trimming: 6 bases; J trimming: 7 bases; junction bases outside the gene matches: 9. CDR3 length: 14 amino acids. Germline loops: CDR1 ENHRY, CDR2 SYGVKD.

The table lists this clonotype with many counts. The chain is built from TRBV2 and TRBJ2-1; perhaps TRBD1 as D (6 bases). The CDR3 runs to 16 residues. The ends were cut back, 8 bases at V and 6 bases at J, with 23 bases in the middle. Germline V lookup: CDR1 SNHLY, CDR2 FYNNEI. The CDR3 DNA reads TGTGCCAGCGTGGTAGGGGGTGGCAGGGGTGGCAATGAGCAGTTCTTC. Its protein product is CASVVGGGRGGNEQFF.

A few counts support this clonotype. V usage is TRBV5-1 and J usage is TRBJ1-1, with D possibly matching TRBD1 (6 bases). V gave up 3 bases and J gave up 1 base, with 22 bases separating them. CDR1 is SGHRS and CDR2 is YFSETQ in the germline V gene. The CDR3 contains 18 residues. CDR3 bases: TGCGCCAGCAGCTCCCTGACAGGCCTCTCCCCAGGGAACACTGAAGCTTTCTTT. Its protein product is CASSSLTGLSPGNTEAFF.

The chain is built from TRBV18 and TRBJ2-7; TRBD1 agrees at 9 bases. J was trimmed by 7 bases and V by 3 bases; bases with no gene match: 13. The CDR3 length is 16 residues. Germline CDR1 and CDR2: KGHSH and LQKENI. The CDR3 sequence is CASSPQGQGLRGEQYF. The CDR3, as DNA: TGTGCCAGCTCACCCCAGGGACAGGGACTTCGGGGGGAGCAGTACTTC.

V and J are TRBV2 and TRBJ2-3; weak D call: TRBD2 (6 bases). The CDR3 length is 13 residues. V lost 3 bases, J lost 10 bases, and 14 bases lay in between. Per the germline V gene, CDR1 is SNHLY and CDR2 is FYNNEI. The CDR3 here is CASSDLPGSSQYF. The CDR3 bases are TGTGCCAGCAGTGATCTCCCCGGGAGCTCGCAGTATTTT.

As to this clonotype: Germline and junction disagree at one end, which may indicate a read error. The chain has TRBV6-2 or TRBV6-3 and TRBJ1-1; a weak D match, TRBD1 (5 bases). The CDR3 is 13 amino acids. The V gene's germline CDR1 is MNHEY and CDR2 SVGEGT. Here the CDR3 DNA reads TGTGCCAGCAGTTCCTGGGGGAACGCTGAAGCTTTCTTT. This sequence encodes CASSSWGNAEAFF.

This clonotype was observed many times. The chain is built from TRBV7-2 and TRBJ2-7; 11 bases agree with TRBD2. The J segment lost 2 bases and the V segment lost 6 bases, leaving 3 bases of the junction unmatched. Looked up from germline, CDR1 is SGHTA and CDR2 is FQGNSA. This CDR3 region has 14 residues. This CDR3 is CASRLAGGPYEQYF. The CDR3 DNA reads as TGTGCCAGCAGGCTAGCGGGGGGACCCTACGAGCAGTACTTC.

This clonotype was counted ten times or more. The genes are TRBV2 and TRBJ2-7; 10 positions agree with TRBD2. V shed 1 base, J shed 6 bases, and the junction held 12 bases outside the gene matches. Germline V gene data show CDR1 as SNHLY and CDR2 as FYNNEI. The CDR3 covers 17 residues. CDR3 sequence: CASSEELAGGASAEQYF. The CDR3 nucleotides read TGTGCCAGCAGTGAAGAGTTAGCGGGGGGTGCCTCCGCCGAGCAGTACTTC.

Only a few counts were recorded for this clonotype. V usage is TRBV15 and J usage is TRBJ1-5, with D hard to call. Germline CDR1 and CDR2: LNHNV and YYDKDF (reference sequence). Trimming left V 1 base short and J 4 bases short, with 8 bases between. The CDR3 consists of 14 residues. CDR3 sequence reads: CATSRVGGNQPQHF. The CDR3 coding sequence is TGTGCCACCAGCAGAGTTGGAGGGAATCAGCCCCAGCATTTT.

This clonotype was detected only a few times. This may be a read error: a much more frequent sequence differs by one nucleotide. This chain joins TRBV29-1 and TRBJ2-3, with no clear D. Germline loops: CDR1 SQVTM, CDR2 ANQGSEA. The CDR3 sequence is 12 residues long. V was trimmed by 6 bases and J by 8 bases, leaving 15 bases between them. The chain's CDR3 is CSVGVSGGTQYF. The CDR3, as DNA: TGCAGCGTGGGCGTGTCTGGTGGTACGCAGTATTTT.

This clonotype was observed at least ten times. This sequence joins TRBV7-7 and TRBJ2-5, with no clear D. V was clipped by 3 bases and J by 7 bases, with 12 bases between them. Germline V CDR1 and CDR2: SSHAT, FNYEAQ (reference sequence). This CDR3 contains 13 residues. CDR3: CASSLDAMGTQYF. The CDR3 DNA reads TGTGCCAGCAGCTTGGATGCCATGGGGACCCAGTACTTC.